At least ten counts were recorded for the clone carrying this T cell receptor (beta chain). The CDR3 has 13 residues. CDR1 SEHNR and CDR2 FQNEAQ come from the germline V gene (reference sequence). V gave up 5 bases and J gave up 6 bases; unmatched junction bases: 6. These data are taken from a study of T cells in Graves' hyperthyroidism and ophthalmopathy. Regions amplified from RNA transcripts were the TCR beta CDR3 regions. First-round RT-PCR with HTBI primers amplified the TCR CDR3 region. TCRdb recomputed calls from the multiplex PCR reads with MiXCR, one row per CDR3 protein. This sample has about 570,000 distinct CDR3 sequences, with about 43% found just once.

This clonotype was sampled from an adult woman with Graves' disease, either hyperthyroidism or ophthalmopathy (not recorded which). Sequences were obtained from peripheral blood or thyroid tissue (not recorded which). The V and J genes are TRBV7-9 and TRBJ2-7; 8 bases are shared with TRBD1. The DNA of the CDR3 is TGTGCCAGCAGCACATCCGGGACAGGCGAGCAGTACTTC. This gives the protein CASSTSGTGEQYF.